The clone carrying this T cell receptor (beta chain) was seen just once. Its target is not known. The entry originates in a study of Ad26.COV2.S vaccination and SARS-CoV-2 variants. In the study overall: Donor was in the COV1001 Ad26.COV2.S trial arm. The vaccine Ad26.COV2.S was put into the muscle once, or twice with 56 days between.

Study conclusions and caveats: Reportedly, after vaccination the spike-specific CD8+ and CD4+ T cell responses displayed substantial breadth. Vaccine and placebo groups showed comparable non-spike TCR breadth.

Documented treatment: some 20 received Ad26.COV2.S at low or high dose, single or two shots; about 5 received placebo; per-sample allocation not given. Material that was analyzed had been drawn on day 63 after the first vaccine or placebo injection. Here immunoSEQ multiplex PCR was the method, and the copy in TCRdb shows in-frame clones only, minus some. The sample includes around 310,000 clones, roughly 90% of them seen just once. The TCR sequence derives from a person aged 18-60 years who received the Ad26.COV2.S COVID-19 vaccine or a placebo. Sequencing used peripheral blood, obtained in a trial of Ad26.COV2.S vaccine versus placebo.

The CDR3 DNA reads as TGCGCCAGCAGCCCCGTACAGGGCGACTATGGCTACACCTTC. Translating it yields CASSPVQGDYGYTF. The chain has TRBV4-1 and TRBJ1-2; D is perhaps TRBD1 (6 bases). The CDR3 has 14 amino acids. Germline CDR1 and CDR2: MGHRA and YSYEKL. Trimming pared 4 bases from V and 3 bases from J, leaving 12 bases between.